This is a list of T cell receptor beta chains from one sample in a study of cytomegalovirus exposure and HLA in healthy donors. TCRdb keeps only in-frame clones here, not all; method: immunoSEQ multiplex PCR. Here the sample spans approximately 170,000 clones, 75% to 90% being singletons. Sequencing was done on a sample of PBMCs. These receptors came from a woman aged 45-65 years in good health and CMV-seropositive. CDR3s include the opening cysteine and the closing phenylalanine or tryptophan. Each record gives: J gene, V gene, clone size, CDR3 length, CDR3 protein. Some rows have no size entry. The others give once, few or many, or a class for an expanded clone.

J gene: TRBJ2-1; V gene: TRBV7-9; clone size: -; CDR3 length: 17; CDR3 protein: CSSSAPPTGRSYNEQFF
J gene: TRBJ2-7; V gene: TRBV27; clone size: -; CDR3 length: 14; CDR3 protein: CASSLSSGSYEQYF
J gene: TRBJ1-1; V gene: TRBV5-4; clone size: -; CDR3 length: 17; CDR3 protein: CASSPEGPGYMNTEAFF
J gene: TRBJ1-2; V gene: TRBV28; clone size: -; CDR3 length: 12; CDR3 protein: CASSPPSMGYTF
J gene: TRBJ1-1; V gene: TRBV27; clone size: -; CDR3 length: 17; CDR3 protein: CASSIAGTGGRGTEAFF
J gene: TRBJ2-1; V gene: TRBV14; clone size: -; CDR3 length: 13; CDR3 protein: CASSQYGALEQFF
J gene: TRBJ2-7; V gene: TRBV14; clone size: -; CDR3 length: 17; CDR3 protein: CASSRTSGGPFSYEQYF
J gene: TRBJ1-2; V gene: TRBV6-1; clone size: -; CDR3 length: 13; CDR3 protein: CASSWDRSYGYTF
J gene: TRBJ2-1; V gene: TRBV5-1; clone size: once; CDR3 length: 13; CDR3 protein: CASRLGGGNEQFF
J gene: TRBJ1-2; V gene: TRBV2; clone size: -; CDR3 length: 14; CDR3 protein: CASSLLQGGYGYTF
J gene: TRBJ2-3; V gene: TRBV19; clone size: -; CDR3 length: 16; CDR3 protein: CASSPGTATSTDTQYF
J gene: TRBJ2-7; V gene: TRBV30; clone size: -; CDR3 length: 13; CDR3 protein: CASGGPSPYEQYF
J gene: TRBJ2-7; V gene: TRBV5-1; clone size: -; CDR3 length: 12; CDR3 protein: CASSSSGYEQYF
J gene: TRBJ2-5; V gene: TRBV7-7; clone size: -; CDR3 length: 15; CDR3 protein: CASSLVTSGQETQYF
J gene: TRBJ2-1; V gene: TRBV6-5; clone size: -; CDR3 length: 16; CDR3 protein: CASSYSGGAAYNEQFF
J gene: TRBJ2-5; V gene: TRBV7-7; clone size: -; CDR3 length: 15; CDR3 protein: CASSPKTEQQETQYF
J gene: TRBJ1-4; V gene: TRBV25-1; clone size: -; CDR3 length: 14; CDR3 protein: CASSGGATNEKLFF
J gene: TRBJ1-6; V gene: TRBV4-1; clone size: -; CDR3 length: 11; CDR3 protein: CASSRGGALHF
J gene: TRBJ1-1; V gene: TRBV27; clone size: -; CDR3 length: 15; CDR3 protein: CASSLTQGRRTEAFF
J gene: TRBJ1-5; V gene: TRBV4-2; clone size: -; CDR3 length: 13; CDR3 protein: CASSQELEQPQHF
J gene: TRBJ1-1; V gene: TRBV14; clone size: -; CDR3 length: 14; CDR3 protein: CASSLGWGVTEAFF
J gene: TRBJ1-1; V gene: TRBV6-6; clone size: few; CDR3 length: 13; CDR3 protein: CASSETGARYAFF
J gene: TRBJ2-3; V gene: TRBV5-4; clone size: -; CDR3 length: 16; CDR3 protein: CASSSGLAGDVDTQYF
J gene: TRBJ2-5; V gene: TRBV4-2; clone size: few; CDR3 length: 14; CDR3 protein: CASSPSGRGGTQYF
J gene: TRBJ2-1; V gene: TRBV7-3; clone size: -; CDR3 length: 17; CDR3 protein: CASSPMPARGSYNEQFF
J gene: TRBJ1-2; V gene: TRBV27; clone size: -; CDR3 length: 12; CDR3 protein: CASSSPTGGYTF
J gene: TRBJ1-1; V gene: TRBV28; clone size: few; CDR3 length: 13; CDR3 protein: CASSFTRGGGAFF
J gene: TRBJ2-3; V gene: TRBV5-1; clone size: few; CDR3 length: 16; CDR3 protein: CASSLGASLITDTQYF
J gene: TRBJ1-1; V gene: TRBV25-1; clone size: -; CDR3 length: 17; CDR3 protein: CASSETIIRNMDTEAFF
J gene: TRBJ1-6; V gene: TRBV6-5; clone size: -; CDR3 length: 14; CDR3 protein: CASRVGQGNSPLHF
J gene: TRBJ1-1; V gene: TRBV2; clone size: -; CDR3 length: 13; CDR3 protein: CASSYGTGTEAFF
J gene: TRBJ2-2; V gene: TRBV11-1; clone size: -; CDR3 length: 17; CDR3 protein: CASSPRQGARNTGELFF
J gene: TRBJ2-1; V gene: TRBV6-6; clone size: -; CDR3 length: 15; CDR3 protein: CASRYGSRSYNEQFF
J gene: TRBJ2-3; V gene: TRBV19; clone size: -; CDR3 length: 16; CDR3 protein: CASSMGPLAAGDTQYF
J gene: TRBJ1-1; V gene: TRBV7-3; clone size: -; CDR3 length: 14; CDR3 protein: CASSSQGGNTEAFF